Presented here are 16 T cell receptor beta chains from one specimen sequenced in a study of cytomegalovirus exposure and HLA in healthy donors. The study ran its PCR with 60 Vbeta and 13 Jbeta primers. The method was immunoSEQ multiplex PCR; TCRdb's version includes in-frame clones alone and lacks a portion of them. The data show approximately 150,000 clones, with approximately 72% seen just once and around 2.5% held by the top ten. Sequencing was performed on PBMCs. These receptors were taken from a female donor in good health and CMV-seronegative.

CDR3 amino acids: CASSLAGFSNYGYTF. CDR3 nucleotides: TGCGCCAGCAGCTTGGCGGGTTTCAGCAACTATGGCTACACCTTC. The chain employs TRBV5-1 and TRBJ1-2; D is undetermined. This CDR3 has 15 amino acids. Per the germline V gene, CDR1 is SGHRS and CDR2 is YFSETQ. V dropped 0 bases and J dropped 2 bases, with 11 bases sitting between them.

The chain combines TRBV27 with TRBJ2-7; 9 nucleotides align to TRBD1. The germline V gene has CDR1 MNHEY and CDR2 SMNVEV (reference sequence). The CDR3 is made up of 15 amino acids. Trimming took 6 bases from V and 3 from J; bases not matched to a gene: 9. As DNA, the CDR3 is TGTGCCAGCAGCCTTGGGACAGGGCCCCTCTACGAGCAGTACTTC. Translation gives CASSLGTGPLYEQYF.

V usage is TRBV19 and J usage is TRBJ1-4; 7 bases are a match to TRBD1. V lost 3 bases, J lost 12 bases, and 10 bases stayed unmatched. The CDR3 loop spans 14 amino acids. Germline V gene data show CDR1 as LNHDA and CDR2 as SQIVND (reference sequence). CDR3 region: CASSMRTGLRELFF. The CDR3 region has the DNA TGTGCCAGTAGTATGAGGACAGGCCTGCGGGAACTGTTTTTT.

The V and J genes are TRBV15 and TRBJ2-2, with 9 bases that match TRBD1. The trim removed 5 bases at V and 3 bases at J, leaving 1 base unmatched. This CDR3 region has 14 residues. The germline gives CDR1 LNHNV, CDR2 YYDKDF (reference sequence). Written as DNA, the CDR3 is TGTGCCACCAGCTGGACAGGGGACACCGGGGAGCTGTTTTTT. Its translation: CATSWTGDTGELFF.

The V and J genes are TRBV19 and TRBJ2-5; 7 bases agree with TRBD2. Losses at the gene ends were 8 bases for V and 2 bases for J; bases not matched to a gene: 11. The CDR3 loop spans 15 amino acids. Germline CDR1 and CDR2: LNHDA and SQIVND (reference sequence). This chain's CDR3 is CASRQKAGLQETQYF. In DNA form, the CDR3 reads TGTGCCAGTCGACAGAAAGCGGGGCTGCAAGAGACCCAGTACTTC.

This clone occurred once. The rearrangement links TRBV27 to TRBJ1-6; 11 bases line up with TRBD1. V gave up 4 bases and J gave up 9 bases; unmatched junction bases: 2. Germline values: CDR1 MNHEY, CDR2 SMNVEV (reference sequence). The CDR3 consists of 14 residues. The CDR3 nucleotides read TGTGCCAGCAGTTCGGACAGGGGGCGTTCACCCCTCCACTTT. Amino acid sequence: CASSSDRGRSPLHF.

The V and J genes are TRBV7-9 and TRBJ2-5; D is perhaps TRBD2 (6 bases). V was shortened by 7 bases and J by 10 bases, with 22 bases between the two germline ends. Germline V CDR1 and CDR2: SEHNR, FQNEAQ (reference sequence). The CDR3 consists of 14 residues. The CDR3 sequence: CASKTRLDGSVQYF. For the CDR3, the DNA is TGTGCCAGCAAAACCCGCTTGGACGGGAGTGTCCAGTACTTC.

This clone was picked up a small number of times. V is TRBV28 and J is TRBJ1-4; D might be TRBD1 (6 bases). The germline CDR1 and CDR2 sequences are MDHEN and SYDVKM. The CDR3 has 15 amino acids. V was shortened by 7 bases and J by 6 bases, with 18 bases between the two germline ends. The CDR3 region has the DNA TGTGCCAGCAATCGGTGGGGGCAGGGAGATGAAAAACTGTTTTTT. Amino acid sequence: CASNRWGQGDEKLFF. Full variable domain (remainder filled in from reference TRBV28 and TRBJ1-4): DVKVTQSSRYLVKRTGEKVFLECVQDMDHENMFWYRQDPGLGLRLIYFSYDVKMKEKGDIPEGYSVSREKKERFSLILESASTNQTSMYLCASNRWGQGDEKLFFGSGTQLSVL.

The chain couples TRBV23-1 to TRBJ1-5; possibly TRBD1 for D (5 bases). TRBV23-1 is an ORF, with its function uncertain. Trimming removed 3 bases from V and 0 bases from J, with 12 bases in between. The CDR3 has 16 residues. The chain's CDR3 is CASSHGDSHSNQPQHF. CDR3 DNA: TGCGCCAGCAGTCATGGGGACTCACATAGCAATCAGCCCCAGCATTTT.

The gene calls are TRBV9 and TRBJ2-3; TRBD2 matches at 8 bases. Trimming at V came to 4 bases and at J to 6 bases, leaving 13 bases not matched to a gene. CDR1 is SGDLS, CDR2 YYNGEE, per germline. There are 16 residues in the CDR3. This CDR3 is CASSLQSGSPGDTQYF. In nucleotides, the CDR3 is TGTGCCAGCAGCCTCCAAAGCGGGAGTCCTGGGGATACGCAGTATTTT.

The rearrangement uses TRBV7-9 and TRBJ1-2, with TRBD1 identical over 9 bases. The CDR3 sequence is 14 residues long. From germline, CDR1 is SEHNR and CDR2 FQNEAQ (reference sequence). J was trimmed by 8 bases and V by 1 base; bases with no gene match: 5. As DNA, the CDR3 is TGTGCCAGCAGCTTAGAGGGACAGGGCCGCGGCTACACCTTC. Its translation is CASSLEGQGRGYTF.

The chain combines TRBV30 with TRBJ1-1; perhaps TRBD1 as D (5 bases). The CDR3 spans 13 residues. V lost 4 bases and J lost 1, with 10 bases in between. Germline assignment: CDR1 GTSNPN and CDR2 SVGIG (reference sequence). In DNA, the CDR3 is TGTGCCTGGAAGGGGTTCCGGAACACTGAAGCTTTCTTT. Its translation is CAWKGFRNTEAFF.

The CDR3, as DNA: TGTGCCAGCAGCCCCAGACAGCCGCTCTCTGAAGCTTTCTTT. Translation gives CASSPRQPLSEAFF. The gene calls are TRBV11-1 and TRBJ1-1; a possible D gene is TRBD1 (5 bases). The V gene lost 5 bases and the J gene lost 6 bases, with 16 bases spanning the gap. The germline V gene encodes CDR1 SGHAT and CDR2 FQDESV (reference sequence). CDR3 size: 14 residues.

The chain carries TRBV9 and TRBJ1-1; 7 nucleotides agree with TRBD1. This CDR3 has 13 amino acids. V shed 7 bases, J shed 3 bases, and the junction held 6 bases outside the gene matches. The germline V gene has CDR1 SGDLS and CDR2 YYNGEE. CDR3 bases: TGTGCCAGCCAGGGACAGACCGACACTGAAGCTTTCTTT. Its translation: CASQGQTDTEAFF.

This clone was seen only a few times. This CDR3 reads CASSRIAGATGELFF. CDR3 in DNA: TGTGCCAGCAGTCGTATAGCGGGGGCTACCGGGGAGCTGTTTTTT. The chain carries TRBV11-3 and TRBJ2-2; 9 nucleotides agree with TRBD2. This CDR3 is 15 amino acids long. The germline V gene has CDR1 SGHNT and CDR2 YENEEA. The trim removed 6 bases at V and 5 bases at J, leaving 7 bases unmatched.

This rearrangement joins TRBV10-3 to TRBJ2-5; 7 nucleotides agree with TRBD1. Germline V gene lookup returns CDR1 ENHRY and CDR2 SYGVKD. The CDR3 loop spans 12 amino acids. Trimming removed 11 bases from V and 5 bases from J; junction bases left unmatched: 8. CDR3 residues: CAENPRGETQYF. CDR3 DNA: TGTGCCGAAAACCCCAGGGGGGAGACCCAGTACTTC.